Following are 14 T cell receptor beta chains from one sample sequenced in a study of blood T cell repertoires in COVID-19. TCRdb keeps only in-frame clones here, not all; method: immunoSEQ multiplex PCR. Found here are about 150,000 clones, 76% of them singletons; the top ten hold 3.7%. Specimen: peripheral blood. Receptor source: an elderly woman with acute or convalescent COVID-19.

The chain is built from TRBV5-6 and TRBJ2-5; D remains ambiguous. V lost 1 base and J 5 bases, leaving 3 bases between the germline ends. The germline V gene encodes CDR1 SGHDT and CDR2 YYEEEE. The CDR3 consists of 11 residues. CDR3 sequence reads: CASSLSETQYF. The CDR3 region has the DNA TGTGCCAGCAGCTTGTCGGAGACCCAGTACTTC.

The chain is built from TRBV18 and TRBJ2-1; possibly TRBD2 for D (5 bases). V dropped 4 bases and J dropped 0 bases, with 19 bases sitting between them. The CDR3 sequence is 18 residues long. The germline V gene encodes CDR1 KGHSH and CDR2 LQKENI. The DNA of the CDR3 is TGTGCCAGCTCACGGGTCTTGGAGAGCGGAAGCTCCTACAATGAGCAGTTCTTC. Encoded protein: CASSRVLESGSSYNEQFF.

CDR3: CASSYGGTGWNEKLFF. CDR3 nucleotides: TGTGCCAGCAGTTACGGCGGGACAGGGTGGAATGAAAAACTGTTTTTT. The genes are TRBV6-2 or TRBV6-3 and TRBJ1-4; TRBD1 agrees at 9 bases. The CDR3 has 16 residues. Losses at the gene ends were 2 bases for V and 5 bases for J; bases not matched to a gene: 6. Germline loops: CDR1 MNHEY, CDR2 SVGEGT.

The J gene is TRBJ2-7, the V gene TRBV27; 10 bases match TRBD1. Germline V lookup: CDR1 MNHEY, CDR2 SMNVEV (reference sequence). This CDR3 has 15 amino acids. The V segment lost 1 base and the J segment 4 bases; nucleotides outside the gene matches: 4. CDR3 residues: CASSLWGTGVYEQYF. As DNA, the CDR3 is TGTGCCAGCAGTTTATGGGGGACAGGGGTGTACGAGCAGTACTTC.

This rearrangement joins TRBV5-1 to TRBJ2-5; 7 nucleotides line up with TRBD2. CDR1 is SGHRS and CDR2 is YFSETQ in the germline V gene. This CDR3 region has 17 residues. The V and J ends lost 1 base and 2 bases, in that order; junction bases with no gene match: 11. The DNA for the CDR3 is TGCGCCAGCAGCTTGCGCCGGGACTACGGAAATCAAGAGACCCAGTACTTC. It translates to CASSLRRDYGNQETQYF.

The chain links TRBV10-3 to TRBJ1-1; D gene unclear. Looked up from germline, CDR1 is ENHRY and CDR2 is SYGVKD. Trimming stripped 6 bases from V and 5 bases from J, with 13 bases between. This CDR3 region has 13 residues. The CDR3 is CAIRLDFETEAFF. CDR3 DNA sequence: TGTGCCATCAGGCTGGACTTCGAGACTGAAGCTTTCTTT.

The chain combines TRBV9 with TRBJ1-2, with 7 bases aligning to TRBD1. The CDR3 contains 14 residues. The V gene end was trimmed by 4 bases and the J gene end by 2 bases; junction bases not matched to a gene: 5. Germline CDR1 is SGDLS and CDR2 is YYNGEE. The CDR3 spells CASSIPGGNYGYTF. The CDR3 DNA is TGTGCCAGCAGCATTCCAGGGGGGAACTATGGCTACACCTTC.

This clone occurred a few times. The chain recombines TRBV6-1 with TRBJ1-5, with a possible D match to TRBD1 (6 bases). Trimming stripped 2 bases from V and 3 bases from J, with 14 bases between. Per the germline V gene, CDR1 is MNHNS and CDR2 is SASEGT. The CDR3 totals 16 residues. CDR3 region: CASSEIQRGINQPQHF. The CDR3 DNA reads TGTGCCAGCAGTGAAATCCAAAGGGGGATCAATCAGCCCCAGCATTTT.

The rearrangement joins TRBV5-1 to TRBJ1-1, with D unclear. Trimming took 0 bases from V and 1 from J, leaving 13 bases between them. There are 16 residues in the CDR3. CDR1 is SGHRS and CDR2 is YFSETQ in the germline V gene. The CDR3, as DNA: TGCGCCAGCAGCTTGGCAGCAGGCAGAGCGAACACTGAAGCTTTCTTT. Residues: CASSLAAGRANTEAFF.

The V gene is TRBV11-3, the J gene TRBJ2-3, with TRBD2 identical over 12 bases. With V trimmed by 3 bases and J by 8 bases, 12 bases remained unmatched. This CDR3 is built from 17 residues. Looked up from germline, CDR1 is SGHNT and CDR2 is YENEEA. CDR3 sequence: CASSFIRTSGAAGTQYF. CDR3 DNA: TGTGCCAGCAGCTTTATCCGGACTAGCGGGGCAGCCGGTACGCAGTATTTT.

This sequence joins TRBV10-3 and TRBJ1-5, with D perhaps TRBD1 (6 bases). The CDR3 has 13 amino acids. CDR1 and CDR2 from the germline V gene are ENHRY and SYGVKD. V was pared by 4 bases and J by 7 bases, with 11 bases between. The CDR3, as DNA: TGTGCCATCAGTGCAGGGGAGAGGCAGCCCCAGCATTTT. Translating it yields CAISAGERQPQHF.

The J gene is TRBJ2-6, the V gene TRBV7-2, with 8 bases that match TRBD1. The J segment lost 4 bases and the V segment lost 5 bases, leaving 4 bases of the junction unmatched. CDR3 length: 15 residues. Germline-derived CDR1 and CDR2 are SGHTA and FQGNSA. This chain's CDR3 is CASSPGGLGANVLTF. CDR3 DNA: TGTGCCAGCAGCCCAGGGGGCTTGGGGGCCAACGTCCTGACTTTC.

The genes are TRBV5-1 and TRBJ2-7, with TRBD1 matching 8 bases. This CDR3 spans 16 amino acids. With V trimmed by 1 base and J by 5 bases, 11 bases remained unmatched. The germline V gene has CDR1 SGHRS and CDR2 YFSETQ. The chain's CDR3 is CASSLFQGASAHEQYF. CDR3 in DNA: TGCGCCAGCAGCTTGTTCCAGGGGGCTAGCGCCCACGAGCAGTACTTC.

The rearrangement links TRBV3-1 (or the pseudogene TRBV3-2) to TRBJ2-3; 7 bases map to TRBD2. Losses at the gene ends were 8 bases for V and 3 bases for J; bases not matched to a gene: 5. CDR1 LGHDT and CDR2 YNNKEL come from the germline V gene (reference sequence). This CDR3 region has 13 residues. The DNA for the CDR3 is TGTGCCAGCGGGGGGGGAGGTACAGATACGCAGTATTTT. Amino acids: CASGGGGTDTQYF.